A single TCR beta chain is shown here with its context. Trimming shortened V by 1 base and J by 3 bases, and 6 bases separated the two germline ends. The CDR3 loop spans 13 amino acids. Germline assignment: CDR1 LNHNV and CDR2 YYDKDF (reference sequence). Time point indicated: newly diagnosed GD, antithyroid drugs for less than 3 months. Researchers made the TCR library from RNA that was extracted from PBMCs. This entry is derived from a study of regulatory T cells in long-lasting Graves disease. iRepertoire HTBI primers and Arm-PCR of CDR3 regions built TCR beta libraries. MiXCR, run by TCRdb on the multiplex PCR reads, gives a single entry per CDR3 protein. The sample shows about 620,000 distinct CDR3 sequences, less than 20% of them seen only once. These records were also assigned to another study, of T cells in Graves' hyperthyroidism and ophthalmopathy.

This TCR derives from a woman aged 25 to 45 with Graves disease. J is TRBJ1-1 and V is TRBV15; D is uncertain. The sequencing used peripheral blood mononuclear cells (PBMCs), collected at new diagnosis, from a patient treated with antithyroid drugs. In DNA form, the CDR3 reads TGTGCCACCAGCAGAGTTGGGGACACTGAAGCTTTCTTT. Translating it yields CATSRVGDTEAFF.